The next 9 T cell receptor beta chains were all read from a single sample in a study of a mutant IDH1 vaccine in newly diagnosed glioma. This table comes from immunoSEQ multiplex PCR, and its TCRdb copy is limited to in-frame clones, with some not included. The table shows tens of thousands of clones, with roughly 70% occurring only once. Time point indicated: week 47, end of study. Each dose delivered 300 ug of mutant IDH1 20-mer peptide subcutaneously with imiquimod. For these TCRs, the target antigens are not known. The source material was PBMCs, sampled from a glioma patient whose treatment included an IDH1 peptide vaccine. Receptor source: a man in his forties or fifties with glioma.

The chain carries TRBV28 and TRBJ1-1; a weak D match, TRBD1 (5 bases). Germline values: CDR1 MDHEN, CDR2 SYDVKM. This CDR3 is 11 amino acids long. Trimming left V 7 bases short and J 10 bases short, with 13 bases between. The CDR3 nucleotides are TGTGCCAGCATGTGGGGGTTGGTAGCTTTCTTT. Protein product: CASMWGLVAFF.

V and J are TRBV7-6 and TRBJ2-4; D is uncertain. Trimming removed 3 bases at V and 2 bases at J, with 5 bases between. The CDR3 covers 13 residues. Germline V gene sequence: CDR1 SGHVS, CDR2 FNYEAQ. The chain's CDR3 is CASSFLPKNIQYF. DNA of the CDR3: TGTGCCAGCAGCTTCCTCCCCAAAAACATTCAGTACTTC.

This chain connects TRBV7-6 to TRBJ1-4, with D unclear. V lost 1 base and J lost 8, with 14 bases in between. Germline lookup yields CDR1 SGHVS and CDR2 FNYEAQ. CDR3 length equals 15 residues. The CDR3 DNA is TGTGCCAGCAGCTTAGTACCAGGACGGAGCGAAAAACTGTTTTTT. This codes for CASSLVPGRSEKLFF. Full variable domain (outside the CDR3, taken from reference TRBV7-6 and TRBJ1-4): GAGVSQSPRYKVTKRGQDVALRCDPISGHVSLYWYRQALGQGPEFLTYFNYEAQQDKSGLPNDRFSAERPEGSISTLTIQRTEQRDSAMYRCASSLVPGRSEKLFFGSGTQLSVL.

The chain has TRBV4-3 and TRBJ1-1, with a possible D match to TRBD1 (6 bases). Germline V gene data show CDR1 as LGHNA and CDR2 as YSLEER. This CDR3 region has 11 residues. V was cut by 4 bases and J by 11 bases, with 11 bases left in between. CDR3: CASSPGARAFF. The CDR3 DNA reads TGCGCCAGCAGCCCGGGGGCGCGGGCTTTCTTT.

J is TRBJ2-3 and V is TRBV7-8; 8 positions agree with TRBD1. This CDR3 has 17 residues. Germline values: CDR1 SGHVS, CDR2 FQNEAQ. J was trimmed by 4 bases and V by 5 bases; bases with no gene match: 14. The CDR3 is CASSPYSPQGASDTQYF. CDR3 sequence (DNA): TGTGCCAGCAGCCCCTATAGCCCGCAGGGGGCTTCAGATACGCAGTATTTT.

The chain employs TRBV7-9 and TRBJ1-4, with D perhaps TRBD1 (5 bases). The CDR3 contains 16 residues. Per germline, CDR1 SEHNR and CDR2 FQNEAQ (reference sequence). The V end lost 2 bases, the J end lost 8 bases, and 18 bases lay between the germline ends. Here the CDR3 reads CASSLNARRGSEKLFF. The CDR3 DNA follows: TGTGCCAGCAGCTTAAACGCGCGGAGGGGAAGCGAAAAACTGTTTTTT.

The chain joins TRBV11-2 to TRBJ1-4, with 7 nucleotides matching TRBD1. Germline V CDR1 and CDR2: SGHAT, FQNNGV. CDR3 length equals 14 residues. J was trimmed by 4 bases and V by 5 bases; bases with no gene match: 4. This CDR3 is CASSRGQLNEKLFF. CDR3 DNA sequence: TGTGCCAGCAGCCGGGGACAGCTTAATGAAAAACTGTTTTTT.

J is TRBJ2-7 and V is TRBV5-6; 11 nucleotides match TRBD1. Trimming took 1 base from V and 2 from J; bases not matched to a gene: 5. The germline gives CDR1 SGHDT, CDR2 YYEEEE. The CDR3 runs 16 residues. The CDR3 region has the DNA TGTGCCAGCAGCTTGTCCGGGACAGGGGGACCCTACGAGCAGTACTTC. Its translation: CASSLSGTGGPYEQYF.

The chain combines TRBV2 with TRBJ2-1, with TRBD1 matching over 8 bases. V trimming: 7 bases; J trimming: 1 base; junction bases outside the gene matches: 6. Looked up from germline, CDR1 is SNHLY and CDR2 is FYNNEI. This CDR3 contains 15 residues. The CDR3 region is CASIPNRGSYNEQFF. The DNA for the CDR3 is TGTGCCAGCATTCCAAACAGGGGGTCCTACAATGAGCAGTTCTTC.